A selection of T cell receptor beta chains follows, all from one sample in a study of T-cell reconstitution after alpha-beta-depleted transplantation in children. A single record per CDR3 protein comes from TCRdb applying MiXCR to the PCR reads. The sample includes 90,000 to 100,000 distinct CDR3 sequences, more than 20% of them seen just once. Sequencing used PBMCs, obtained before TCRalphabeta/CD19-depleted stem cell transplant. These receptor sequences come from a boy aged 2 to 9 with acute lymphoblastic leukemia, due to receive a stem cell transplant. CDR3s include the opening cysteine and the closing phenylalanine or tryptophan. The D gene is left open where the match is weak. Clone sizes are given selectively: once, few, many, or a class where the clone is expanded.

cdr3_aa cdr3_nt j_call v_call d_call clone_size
CASRAGGWRAGELFF TGTGCCAGCCGGGCAGGGGGGTGGAGAGCCGGGGAGCTGTTTTTT TRBJ2-2 TRBV19 - -
CASSLAAGELFF TGTGCCAGCAGCTTAGCGGCCGGGGAGCTGTTTTTT TRBJ2-2 TRBV7-7 - -
CASSTATQTYEQYF TGTGCCAGCAGTACTGCGACACAAACCTACGAGCAGTACTTC TRBJ2-7 TRBV28 - -
CASSGIQGLAENNEQFF TGTGCCAGCAGCGGAATTCAAGGACTAGCGGAGAACAATGAGCAGTTCTTC TRBJ2-1 TRBV5-8 TRBD2 -
CASSYATGRANTGELFF TGTGCCAGCAGTTACGCTACGGGGAGAGCGAACACCGGGGAGCTGTTTTTT TRBJ2-2 TRBV6-5 - -
CASGLSHNTEAFF TGTGCTAGTGGTTTGAGTCATAACACTGAAGCTTTCTTT TRBJ1-1 TRBV12-5 - -
CASRAPSGRTNTQYF TGTGCCAGCCGAGCCCCAAGCGGGAGAACAAATACGCAGTATTTT TRBJ2-3 TRBV7-2 TRBD2 -
CASSQAWVVGRDPTDTQYF TGTGCCAGCAGCCAGGCTTGGGTTGTTGGGAGAGACCCCACAGATACGCAGTATTTT TRBJ2-3 TRBV3-1 - few
CASSPRLDRNTEAFF TGTGCCAGCAGCCCGAGACTAGACCGGAACACTGAAGCTTTCTTT TRBJ1-1 TRBV5-5 - -
CASSHGLAVGELFF TGTGCCAGCAGCCATGGACTAGCGGTCGGGGAGCTGTTTTTT TRBJ2-2 TRBV7-2 TRBD2 -
CASSSRTSGGAINEQFF TGTGCCAGCAGCTCAAGGACTAGCGGAGGGGCGATCAATGAGCAGTTCTTC TRBJ2-1 TRBV7-9 TRBD2 few
CASSRVDMGGEKLFF TGTGCCAGTAGTAGGGTCGACATGGGGGGTGAAAAACTGTTTTTT TRBJ1-4 TRBV28 - -
CASSLLEGSPLHF TGTGCCAGCAGCTTGTTAGAGGGGTCACCCCTCCACTTT TRBJ1-6 TRBV7-9 - -
CASSSRPVSSGGVEETQYF TGTGCCAGCAGCTCCCGCCCCGTGTCTAGCGGAGGGGTAGAAGAGACCCAGTACTTC TRBJ2-5 TRBV7-6 TRBD2 -
CASSFYDTYNEQFF TGTGCCAGCAGCTTTTATGACACCTACAATGAGCAGTTCTTC TRBJ2-1 TRBV13 - few
CASSAGQGRYTIYF TGCGCCAGCAGCGCGGGACAGGGTCGATACACCATATATTTT TRBJ1-3 TRBV5-1 TRBD1 -
CASSLGEGHEDTQYF TGTGCCAGCAGTTTAGGAGAGGGCCATGAAGATACGCAGTATTTT TRBJ2-3 TRBV27 - -